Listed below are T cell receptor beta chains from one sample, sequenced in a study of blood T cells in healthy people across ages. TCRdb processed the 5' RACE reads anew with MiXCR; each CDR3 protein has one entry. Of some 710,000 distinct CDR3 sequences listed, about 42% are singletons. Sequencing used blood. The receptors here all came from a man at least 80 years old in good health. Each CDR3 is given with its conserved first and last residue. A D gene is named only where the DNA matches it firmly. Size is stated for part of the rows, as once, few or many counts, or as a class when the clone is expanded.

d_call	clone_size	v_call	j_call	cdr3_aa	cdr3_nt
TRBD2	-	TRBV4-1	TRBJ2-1	CASSKVSGTSGSREQFF	TGCGCCAGCAGCAAAGTCTCCGGGACTAGCGGGAGCCGAGAGCAGTTCTTC
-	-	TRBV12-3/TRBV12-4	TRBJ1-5	CASSPHFRADNQPQHF	TGTGCCAGCAGTCCCCATTTTCGGGCAGACAATCAGCCCCAGCATTTT
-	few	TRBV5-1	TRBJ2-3	CASSFSRWDTQYF	TGCGCCAGCAGCTTTTCTAGATGGGATACGCAGTATTTT
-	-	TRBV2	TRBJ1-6	CASSELQNNSPLHF	TGTGCCAGCAGTGAACTACAAAATAATTCACCCCTCCACTTT
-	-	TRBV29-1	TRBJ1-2	CSVEVTNYGYTF	TGCAGCGTTGAGGTGACTAACTATGGCTACACCTTC
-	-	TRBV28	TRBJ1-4	CASSSPGGTSGEKLFF	TGTGCCAGCAGTTCCCCCGGCGGGACCTCTGGGGAAAAACTGTTTTTT
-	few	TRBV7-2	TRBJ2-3	CASSSQGGTDTQYF	TGTGCCAGCAGCTCACAGGGAGGCACAGATACGCAGTATTTT
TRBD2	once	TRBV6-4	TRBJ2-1	CASSDSGGQEYNEQFF	TGTGCCAGCAGTGATAGCGGGGGGCAGGAATACAATGAGCAGTTCTTC
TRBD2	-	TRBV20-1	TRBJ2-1	CSAQHSGVSYDEQFF	TGCAGTGCTCAACATAGCGGGGTTAGTTACGATGAGCAGTTCTTC
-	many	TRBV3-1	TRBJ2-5	CASSPRGSVGGRETQYF	TGTGCCAGCAGCCCCCGGGGGTCGGTAGGTGGTCGAGAGACCCAGTACTTC
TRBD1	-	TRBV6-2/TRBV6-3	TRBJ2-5	CASRPDREPLRWETQYF	TGTGCCAGCAGACCGGACAGGGAGCCCCTAAGGTGGGAGACCCAGTACTTC
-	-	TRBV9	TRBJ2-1	CASSTRTARVNEQFF	TGTGCCAGCAGCACCCGGACAGCGAGGGTAAATGAGCAGTTCTTC
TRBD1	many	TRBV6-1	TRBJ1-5	CASSGDRDQPQHF	TGTGCCAGCAGTGGGGACAGAGATCAGCCCCAGCATTTT
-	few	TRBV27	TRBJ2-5	CASSKIGTSRETQYF	TGTGCCAGCAGCAAAATAGGGACCAGTCGGGAGACCCAGTACTTC
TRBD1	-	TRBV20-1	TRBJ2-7	CSARRQGNEQYF	TGCAGTGCTAGACGACAGGGTAACGAGCAGTACTTC
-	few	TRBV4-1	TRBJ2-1	CASSADSRTYSYNEQFF	TGCGCCAGCAGCGCCGACTCCAGGACCTACTCCTACAATGAGCAGTTCTTC
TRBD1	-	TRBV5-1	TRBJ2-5	CASSLTGSEETQYF	TGCGCCAGCAGCCTGACAGGGTCGGAAGAGACCCAGTACTTC
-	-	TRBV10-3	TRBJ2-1	CAIRVSVEDHNEQFF	TGTGCCATCAGGGTTAGTGTCGAGGACCACAATGAGCAGTTCTTC
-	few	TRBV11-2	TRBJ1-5	CASSLGSGYSNQPQHF	TGTGCCAGCAGCTTAGGGTCCGGTTATAGCAATCAGCCCCAGCATTTT
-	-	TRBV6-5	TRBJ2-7	CASRTSSEQYF	TGTGCCAGCCGTACTAGCTCCGAGCAGTACTTC
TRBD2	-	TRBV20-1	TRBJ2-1	CSARDAGTSPYEQFF	TGCAGTGCTAGAGATGCGGGGACTAGCCCCTACGAGCAGTTCTTC
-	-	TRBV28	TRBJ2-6	CASQDAGTGANVLTF	TGTGCCAGTCAAGATGCGGGAACTGGGGCCAACGTCCTGACTTTC
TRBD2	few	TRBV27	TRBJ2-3	CASSLQGGADTQYF	TGTGCCAGCAGTTTACAGGGAGGGGCAGATACGCAGTATTTT
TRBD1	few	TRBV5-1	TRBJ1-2	CASRLGTGLYGYTF	TGCGCCAGCAGGCTCGGGACAGGCCTCTATGGCTACACCTTC
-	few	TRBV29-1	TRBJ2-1	CSVEPPGGPNEQFF	TGCAGCGTTGAACCCCCCGGGGGACCAAATGAGCAGTTCTTC
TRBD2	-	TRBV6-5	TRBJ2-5	CASSNRQSGGTSGRGTQYF	TGTGCCAGCAGTAACCGACAGTCTGGCGGGACTAGCGGGAGAGGTACCCAGTACTTC
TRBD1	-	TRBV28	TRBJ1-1	CASSPLDRVNTEAFF	TGTGCCAGCAGTCCCCTCGACAGGGTCAACACTGAAGCTTTCTTT
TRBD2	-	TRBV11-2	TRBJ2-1	CASSPQGLAGVEQFF	TGTGCCAGCAGCCCCCAAGGGCTAGCGGGAGTTGAGCAGTTCTTC
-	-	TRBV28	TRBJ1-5	CASWGDGSNQPQHF	TGTGCCAGCTGGGGGGACGGCTCCAATCAGCCCCAGCATTTT
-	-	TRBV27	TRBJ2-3	CASSFSSTDTQYF	TGTGCCAGCAGCTTCTCTAGCACAGATACGCAGTATTTT
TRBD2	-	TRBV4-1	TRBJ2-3	CASSQGLLAGASTDTQYF	TGCGCCAGCAGCCAAGGCCTACTAGCGGGGGCTAGCACAGATACGCAGTATTTT
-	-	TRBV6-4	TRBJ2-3	CASSENGGTSTDTQYF	TGTGCCAGCAGTGAAAATGGCGGAACTAGCACAGATACGCAGTATTTT
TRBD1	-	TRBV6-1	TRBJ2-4	CASDDWFDRALAKNIQYF	TGTGCCAGCGACGATTGGTTCGACAGGGCTTTAGCCAAAAACATTCAGTACTTC
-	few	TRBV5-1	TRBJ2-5	CASSTPTGETQYF	TGCGCCAGCAGTACCCCGACGGGCGAGACCCAGTACTTC
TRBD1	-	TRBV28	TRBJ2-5	CASSSDRVKETQYF	TGTGCCAGCAGTTCGGACAGGGTGAAAGAGACCCAGTACTTC
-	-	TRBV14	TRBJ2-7	CASSQLTDYEQYF	TGTGCCAGCAGCCAATTGACAGACTACGAGCAGTACTTC
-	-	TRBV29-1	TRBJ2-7	CSVEGRASYEQYF	TGCAGCGTTGAAGGCAGGGCCTCCTACGAGCAGTACTTC
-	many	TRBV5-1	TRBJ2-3	CASSLPAGGGIADTQYF	TGCGCCAGCAGCTTGCCCGCCGGAGGTGGGATAGCGGATACGCAGTATTTT
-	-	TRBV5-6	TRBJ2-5	CASSFDPRGETQYF	TGTGCCAGCAGCTTCGATCCGCGGGGAGAGACCCAGTACTTC
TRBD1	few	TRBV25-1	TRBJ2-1	CASSEYPGGNEQFF	TGTGCCAGCAGTGAATACCCAGGGGGCAATGAGCAGTTCTTC
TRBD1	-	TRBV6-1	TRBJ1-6	CASSVTGGTGSPLHF	TGTGCCAGCAGTGTTACAGGGGGCACAGGTTCACCCCTCCACTTT